The T cell receptor (beta chain) under discussion was sequenced for a study of monozygotic twins with inflammatory bowel disease. The CDR3 totals 16 residues. Looked up from germline, CDR1 is KGHSH and CDR2 is LQKENI. It was from whole blood, with no T cell sorting, that total RNA was isolated. TCRdb reprocessed the 5' RACE reads; each CDR3 protein has one entry and no DNA is given. Its listing shows around 370,000 distinct CDR3 sequences. Material: blood. The TCR comes from a human donor with ulcerative colitis or Crohn's disease, or a healthy co-twin of an affected twin (not recorded which). The chain links TRBV18 to TRBJ2-7; the TRBD1 assignment by TCRdb is unverifiable without DNA. CDR3 region: CASSPPSRQVAYEQYF.